This section outlines one TCR beta chain sequence together with its context. Its specificity is unknown. This sample's time point: baseline, week 1 (first vaccination visit). Treatment defined: pre-vaccination baseline after standard-of-care therapy. Each astrocytoma in the donors was new, WHO grade 3 or 4, IDH1-mutant and ATRX-lost. The record originates from a study of a mutant IDH1 vaccine in newly diagnosed glioma. Looking at the study overall: Patients got radiotherapy, temozolomide, or both beforehand, and most got both. Findings and caveats of the study: With respect to changes in top peripheral T cell clonotypes, pseudoprogression seemed unrelated.

This CDR3 comprises 12 residues. Germline V gene data show CDR1 as SNHLY and CDR2 as FYNNEI. V lost 5 bases and J 7 bases, leaving 9 bases between the germline ends. Profiling relied on immunoSEQ multiplex PCR, and the TCRdb table lists in-frame clones only, not all of them. The table has tens of thousands of clones, more than 65% seen once; the top ten hold about 21%. This clonotype was sampled from a man aged 25 to 40 with glioma. Sequenced material: PBMCs, taken from a glioma patient treated with radiotherapy, temozolomide or both. V and J are TRBV2 and TRBJ1-5; no clear D gene. CDR3 coding DNA: TGTGCCAGCAGTCGATCGGAGCAGCCCCAGCATTTT. Amino acids: CASSRSEQPQHF.